Presented here are 21 T cell receptor beta chains from one specimen sequenced in a study of T-cell memory formation after mild COVID-19. TCRdb recomputed calls from the 5' RACE reads with MiXCR, one row per CDR3 protein. The sample holds 380,000 or so distinct CDR3 sequences, over 13% seen once. The sample taken for sequencing was PBMCs or a T cell subset sorted from them (not recorded which). The source of these receptors is a man aged 18 to 29 who had mild COVID-19 (a few samples of this study predate the infection). Cell type and time point are not known.

This clonotype was observed many times. The chain couples TRBV5-5 to TRBJ2-1; 8 bases line up with TRBD1. The CDR3 is made up of 15 amino acids. V was clipped by 4 bases and J by 2 bases; unmatched bases: 5. In germline, CDR1 is SGHKS, CDR2 YYEKEE (reference sequence). The CDR3 region is CASSEQGVTYNEQFF. The CDR3 DNA reads TGTGCCAGCAGCGAACAGGGGGTGACCTACAATGAGCAGTTCTTC. Supplemented by reference TRBV5-5 and TRBJ2-1, the full variable domain reads DAGVTQSPTHLIKTRGQQVTLRCSPISGHKSVSWYQQVLGQGPQFIFQYYEKEERGRGNFPDRFSARQFPNYSSELNVNALLLGDSALYLCASSEQGVTYNEQFFGPGTRLTVL.

In this sample, this clonotype turned up a few times. The chain employs TRBV6-6 and TRBJ1-1; D gene uncertain. V lost 4 bases to trimming and J lost 7 bases, with 10 bases between them. The germline gives CDR1 MNHNY, CDR2 SVGAGI (reference sequence). CDR3 length equals 12 residues. For the CDR3, the DNA is TGTGCCAGCAGTTCCGGAGGAGTTGAAGCTTTCTTT. It specifies CASSSGGVEAFF.

The rearrangement joins TRBV7-2 to TRBJ2-3; tentatively, D is TRBD1 (5 bases). This CDR3 spans 13 amino acids. CDR1 and CDR2 from the germline V gene are SGHTA and FQGNSA. Deletions cut 1 base from V and 4 bases from J, with 6 bases between. The CDR3: CASSLGQPDTQYF. The CDR3 coding sequence is TGTGCCAGCAGCTTAGGACAGCCAGATACGCAGTATTTT. Drawing the rest from reference TRBV7-2 and TRBJ2-3, the complete variable domain is GAGVSQSPSNKVTEKGKDVELRCDPISGHTALYWYRQSLGQGLEFLIYFQGNSAPDKSGLPSDRFSAERTGGSVSTLTIQRTQQEDSAVYLCASSLGQPDTQYFGPGTRLTVL.

This clonotype was recorded a few times. The chain has TRBV5-6 and TRBJ1-5, with D uncertain. Germline values: CDR1 SGHDT, CDR2 YYEEEE. The length of the CDR3 is 14 residues. The germline V and J ends were trimmed by 0 bases and 6 bases, with 10 bases remaining between them. CDR3 amino acids: CASSLGGIGQPQHF. CDR3 DNA: TGTGCCAGCAGCTTGGGAGGGATAGGTCAGCCCCAGCATTTT.

This rearrangement joins TRBV9 to TRBJ2-2; D remains unclear. CDR1 and CDR2 from the germline V gene are SGDLS and YYNGEE. The length of the CDR3 is 13 residues. The V gene lost 0 bases and the J gene lost 5 bases, with 5 bases spanning the gap. CDR3 sequence reads: CASSVGGTGELFF. CDR3 nucleotide sequence: TGTGCCAGCAGCGTAGGGGGAACCGGGGAGCTGTTTTTT. The entire variable domain, with the rest obtained from reference TRBV9 and TRBJ2-2, is as follows: DSGVTQTPKHLITATGQRVTLRCSPRSGDLSVYWYQQSLDQGLQFLIQYYNGEERAKGNILERFSAQQFPDLHSELNLSSLELGDSALYFCASSVGGTGELFFGEGSRLTVL.

Only a few counts were recorded for this clonotype. CDR3 nucleotides: TGCGCCAGCAGCTTGGAAGGACAGGGGTTTGGGAATTCACCCCTCCACTTT. Encoded protein: CASSLEGQGFGNSPLHF. The chain combines TRBV5-1 with TRBJ1-6, with TRBD1 matching over 9 bases. The CDR3 consists of 17 residues. V lost 0 bases, J lost 7 bases, and 8 bases stayed unmatched. The V gene's germline CDR1 is SGHRS and CDR2 YFSETQ.

A single count supports this clonotype. The chain has TRBV2 and TRBJ2-1, with D uncertain. V was trimmed by 8 bases and J by 8 bases, leaving 10 bases between them. The CDR3 sequence is 11 residues long. Germline assignment: CDR1 SNHLY and CDR2 FYNNEI. This chain's CDR3 is CASEYEDEQFF. The CDR3 nucleotides read TGTGCCAGCGAGTATGAGGATGAGCAGTTCTTC.

This clonotype was detected once. The chain links TRBV29-1 to TRBJ2-5; no firm D call. The CDR3 totals 12 residues. CDR1 is SQVTM and CDR2 is ANQGSEA in the germline V gene. V lost 8 bases and J lost 5, with 15 bases in between. The CDR3 DNA reads TGCAGCCCCTGGGCCCTGGGGGAGACCCAGTACTTC. Amino acid sequence: CSPWALGETQYF.

This rearrangement joins TRBV5-6 to TRBJ1-5; a possible D gene is TRBD1 (5 bases). Trimming took 5 bases from V and 7 from J, leaving 10 bases between them. CDR3 size: 12 residues. The V gene's germline CDR1 is SGHDT and CDR2 YYEEEE. CDR3 region: CASSLGEQPQHF. The CDR3 coding sequence is TGTGCCAGCAGTCTAGGGGAGCAGCCCCAGCATTTT.

The chain employs TRBV5-1 and TRBJ2-7; 7 nucleotides line up with TRBD1. CDR3 length: 14 amino acids. CDR1 and CDR2 (germline): SGHRS, YFSETQ. With V trimmed by 5 bases and J by 0 bases, 5 bases remained unmatched. The CDR3 sequence: CASRYDRASYEQYF. CDR3 in DNA: TGCGCCAGCAGATATGACAGGGCCTCCTACGAGCAGTACTTC.

The gene calls are TRBV5-4 and TRBJ2-5; TRBD1 agrees at 8 bases. The germline gives CDR1 SGHNT, CDR2 YYREEE (reference sequence). Losses at the gene ends were 3 bases for V and 4 bases for J; bases not matched to a gene: 5. This CDR3 has 14 amino acids. As DNA, the CDR3 is TGTGCCAGCAGCTCTTATACAGGGGGAGAGACCCAGTACTTC. Translated: CASSSYTGGETQYF.

Concerning this clonotype itself: The junction differs from germline at one of its ends, possibly a read error. The chain links TRBV7-9 to TRBJ2-1; TRBD2 agrees at 10 bases. The CDR3 is made up of 13 amino acids. Germline lookup yields CDR1 SEHNR and CDR2 FQNEAQ (reference sequence). CDR3 bases: TGTGCCAGCAGCTTTTCTAGCGGGGGATCCCCGTTATTC. Residues: CASSFSSGGSPLF.

The sample holds a few counts of this clonotype. The gene calls are TRBV4-1 and TRBJ2-3; D gene unclear. Between the trimmed V and J ends, which lost 2 bases and 1 base, there was a span of 4 bases. The V gene's germline CDR1 is MGHRA and CDR2 YSYEKL. The CDR3 has 13 residues. The CDR3 nucleotides read TGCGCCAGCAGCCAACCCCGCACAGATACGCAGTATTTT. This gives the protein CASSQPRTDTQYF.

This clonotype was seen at least ten times. The chain links TRBV7-2 to TRBJ2-3; tentative D call: TRBD2 (6 bases). The CDR3 runs to 12 residues. From germline, CDR1 is SGHTA and CDR2 FQGNSA. V lost 8 bases and J lost 1, with 7 bases in between. CDR3 in amino acids: CASRGGTDTQYF. The CDR3, as DNA: TGTGCCAGCCGCGGGGGCACAGATACGCAGTATTTT. Filled out from reference TRBV7-2 and TRBJ2-3, the complete variable domain reads GAGVSQSPSNKVTEKGKDVELRCDPISGHTALYWYRQSLGQGLEFLIYFQGNSAPDKSGLPSDRFSAERTGGSVSTLTIQRTQQEDSAVYLCASRGGTDTQYFGPGTRLTVL.

This clonotype was seen a few times. The chain carries TRBV12-3 or TRBV12-4 and TRBJ1-3; the D gene is possibly TRBD1 (5 bases). Trimming took off 3 bases at V and 4 bases at J, with 10 bases between the two ends. The CDR3 has 14 residues. CDR3 nucleotides: TGTGCCAGCAGTTTGGGACCCCACGGAAACACCATATATTTT. Translating it yields CASSLGPHGNTIYF.

The gene calls are TRBV4-3 and TRBJ2-7; the D is unclear. The CDR3 loop spans 15 amino acids. Trimming shortened V by 0 bases and J by 4 bases, and 13 bases separated the two germline ends. CDR1 and CDR2 (germline): LGHNA, YSLEER. In DNA form, the CDR3 reads TGCGCCAGCAGCCAAGAATCCCGACCCAAATACGAGCAGTACTTC. This sequence encodes CASSQESRPKYEQYF.

This clonotype occurred a few times. This CDR3 is CASSARGPPSDEQFF. DNA of the CDR3: TGTGCCAGCAGCGCCCGGGGACCGCCCTCAGATGAGCAGTTCTTC. The chain carries TRBV12-3 or TRBV12-4 and TRBJ2-1, with D tentatively TRBD1 or TRBD2 (5 bases each). Trimming removed 6 bases at V and 8 bases at J, with 20 bases between. The CDR3 extends over 15 amino acids.

This clonotype showed up just a few times. CDR3: CATSDAGGTDTQYF. The DNA for the CDR3 is TGTGCCACCAGTGACGCCGGGGGGACAGATACGCAGTATTTT. The chain is built from TRBV24-1 and TRBJ2-3; 7 bases fit TRBD2. Germline V gene sequence: CDR1 KGHDR, CDR2 SFDVKD. The CDR3 consists of 14 residues. V lost 4 bases to trimming and J lost 3 bases; unmatched junction nucleotides: 3.

This clonotype has a handful of counts. V gene TRBV5-6 combines with J gene TRBJ2-3; D gene unclear. Germline values: CDR1 SGHDT, CDR2 YYEEEE. With 0 bases removed from V and 5 bases from J, the gap between germline ends came to 7 bases. There are 13 residues in the CDR3. CDR3 in amino acids: CASSLGAQDTQYF. CDR3 in DNA: TGTGCCAGCAGCTTGGGGGCCCAAGATACGCAGTATTTT.

Many counts were recorded for this clonotype. The V and J genes are TRBV7-9 and TRBJ1-3; TRBD1 is a possible D gene (6 bases). In germline, CDR1 is SEHNR, CDR2 FQNEAQ (reference sequence). Trimming removed 6 bases at V and 0 bases at J, with 9 bases between. The CDR3 loop spans 14 amino acids. The CDR3 loop reads CASSWTASGNTIYF. For the CDR3, the DNA is TGTGCCAGCAGTTGGACAGCCTCTGGAAACACCATATATTTT.

The table lists this clonotype with many counts. This chain joins TRBV7-9 and TRBJ2-1; 7 nucleotides agree with TRBD1. Trimming took 5 bases from V and 5 from J; bases not matched to a gene: 3. CDR3 length equals 13 residues. Germline CDR1 SEHNR, CDR2 FQNEAQ (reference sequence). The CDR3 loop is CASSLDRNNEQFF. For the CDR3, the DNA is TGTGCCAGCAGCCTGGACAGGAACAATGAGCAGTTCTTC.